One sample yielded the 6 T cell receptor beta chains listed below, sequenced in a study of cytomegalovirus exposure and HLA in healthy donors. 13 Jbeta primers and 60 Vbeta primers were used for the PCR. Here immunoSEQ multiplex PCR was the method, and the copy in TCRdb shows in-frame clones only, minus some. The sample has approximately 140,000 clones, just under 80% seen once. The sequenced sample consisted of PBMCs. The source of these receptors is a woman younger than 35 in good health and CMV-seronegative.

The V gene is TRBV30, the J gene TRBJ1-2, with TRBD1 as a possible D gene (5 bases). Trimming shortened V by 0 bases and J by 3 bases, and 5 bases separated the two germline ends. The CDR3 is made up of 12 amino acids. Looked up from germline, CDR1 is GTSNPN and CDR2 is SVGIG (reference sequence). For the CDR3, the DNA is TGTGCCTGGAGTGTACAGGACTATGGCTACACCTTC. Translation gives CAWSVQDYGYTF.

CDR3: CASSPAGGRWGYTF. In DNA, the CDR3 is TGTGCCAGCAGCCCCGCGGGGGGAAGGTGGGGCTACACCTTC. This chain connects TRBV7-9 to TRBJ1-2, with D possibly TRBD1 on 5 matching bases. Germline V gene lookup returns CDR1 SEHNR and CDR2 FQNEAQ (reference sequence). V gave up 5 bases and J gave up 8 bases, with 18 bases separating them. This CDR3 contains 14 residues. The complete variable domain, with remaining parts taken from reference TRBV7-9 and TRBJ1-2, reads DTGVSQNPRHKITKRGQNVTFRCDPISEHNRLYWYRQTLGQGPEFLTYFQNEAQLEKSRLLSDRFSAERPKGSFSTLEIQRTEQGDSAMYLCASSPAGGRWGYTFGSGTRLTVV.

The chain combines TRBV6-1 with TRBJ2-7; D is unclear. CDR3 size: 14 residues. V lost 7 bases, J lost 2 bases, and 15 bases lay in between. Germline V CDR1 and CDR2: MNHNS, SASEGT. In DNA, the CDR3 is TGTGCCAGCATCCGGGTGCGGAAGACCTACGAGCAGTACTTC. Translating it yields CASIRVRKTYEQYF.

This clone has just a few counts. This chain connects TRBV29-1 to TRBJ1-3, with D perhaps matching TRBD1 (5 bases). The CDR3 is 15 residues long. The germline V gene encodes CDR1 SQVTM and CDR2 ANQGSEA. V lost 5 bases, J lost 0 bases, and 14 bases lay in between. In nucleotides, the CDR3 is TGCAGCGTTCCAACAGGTTCGGGCTCTGGAAACACCATATATTTT. This codes for CSVPTGSGSGNTIYF. The full variable domain, in which reference TRBV29-1 and TRBJ1-3 provide the parts outside the CDR3, is SAVISQKPSRDICQRGTSLTIQCQVDSQVTMMFWYRQQPGQSLTLIATANQGSEATYESGFVIDKFPISRPNLTFSTLTVSNMSPEDSSIYLCSVPTGSGSGNTIYFGEGSWLTVV.

The chain joins TRBV10-2 to TRBJ2-7; 9 nucleotides line up with TRBD2. Germline trimming cut 3 bases from V and 2 bases from J; bases unmatched to any gene: 8. The V gene's germline CDR1 is WSHSY and CDR2 SAAADI. The CDR3 is made up of 16 amino acids. Here the CDR3 DNA reads TGCGCCAGCAGTGACCCTCGGGGCGGGAGGGCCTACGAGCAGTACTTC. It yields the protein CASSDPRGGRAYEQYF.

The chain combines TRBV27 with TRBJ1-1; the D gene is possibly TRBD1 (5 bases). This CDR3 comprises 14 residues. Germline assignment: CDR1 MNHEY and CDR2 SMNVEV (reference sequence). Deletions cut 3 bases from V and 3 bases from J, with 11 bases between. For the CDR3, the DNA is TGTGCCAGCAGTTTCTTAGGGGTCGACACTGAAGCTTTCTTT. It codes for CASSFLGVDTEAFF.